There are a few counts of the clone carrying this TCR beta chain. Its antigen is undetermined. Only in-frame clones appear in the TCRdb table, and some are missing; sequencing was by immunoSEQ multiplex PCR. The data contain about 38,000 clones, about three quarters of them singletons. This sample stems from a study of OX40 agonist ivuxolimab in advanced cancers. Study-wide context: Hepatocellular carcinoma, melanoma, renal cell or head and neck cancer affected the dose-escalation patients. Study-wide results and caveats: Researchers did not determine the expanded peripheral T cells' antigen specificity.

Germline V gene sequence: CDR1 SQVTM, CDR2 ANQGSEA. V lost 0 bases and J lost 7, with 6 bases in between. CDR3 length equals 11 residues. The TCR originated in an adult with an advanced solid tumor such as melanoma, head and neck, liver or kidney cancer. The sample consisted of CD4+ or CD8+ T cells sorted from blood, taken in a trial of the OX40 agonist ivuxolimab. V and J are TRBV29-1 and TRBJ1-1; D remains unclear. This CDR3 reads CSVEDPVEAFF. The CDR3 region has the DNA TGCAGCGTTGAAGATCCGGTTGAAGCTTTCTTT.